Listed below are T cell receptor beta chains from one sample, sequenced in a study of blood T cell repertoires in COVID-19. The data were produced by immunoSEQ multiplex PCR, yet TCRdb's version contains in-frame clones alone and is incomplete. In the table there are around 260,000 clones, 65% to 85% of which are singletons. Sample: peripheral blood. The receptor set was obtained from a person aged 70 to 79 with COVID-19, enrolled during active disease. CDR3s include the opening cysteine and the closing phenylalanine or tryptophan. A D gene is named only where the DNA matches it firmly. The size of a clone is reported for some rows only, either as once, few or many, or as a class for expanded clones.

v_gene,abundance,d_gene,j_gene,CDR3aa,CDR3nt
TRBV4-3,.,.,TRBJ1-2,CASSPEAGADYGYTF,TGCGCCAGCAGCCCTGAGGCGGGGGCGGACTATGGCTACACCTTC
TRBV19,.,TRBD1,TRBJ2-7,CASSSWWTGSPEQYF,TGTGCCAGTAGTAGCTGGTGGACAGGGTCACCCGAGCAGTACTTC
TRBV5-1,.,.,TRBJ1-4,CASSLEGPGEKLFF,TGCGCCAGCAGCTTGGAGGGGCCTGGGGAAAAACTGTTTTTT
TRBV20-1,.,.,TRBJ2-3,CSASTASTQYF,TGCAGTGCTTCCACGGCTAGTACGCAGTATTTT
TRBV9,.,.,TRBJ1-1,CASSGGVNTEAFF,TGTGCCAGCAGCGGGGGGGTAAACACTGAAGCTTTCTTT
TRBV21-1,.,.,TRBJ2-1,CASTKEDRLAGGRSEQFF,TGTGCCAGCACGAAGGAAGATCGACTAGCGGGGGGGCGGAGTGAGCAGTTCTTC
TRBV28,.,TRBD1,TRBJ2-3,CASSLPSDDRGGADTQYF,TGTGCCAGCAGTCTCCCTTCCGACGACAGGGGTGGCGCAGATACGCAGTATTTT
TRBV27,.,.,TRBJ1-1,CASSTLVGEAFF,TGTGCCAGCAGTACCCTAGTCGGCGAAGCTTTCTTT
TRBV11-3,.,.,TRBJ2-5,CASSRDHGETQYF,TGTGCCAGCAGCCGGGATCACGGGGAGACCCAGTACTTC
TRBV30,.,TRBD1,TRBJ1-3,CAWQQGAAGNTIYF,TGTGCCTGGCAACAGGGGGCGGCGGGAAACACCATATATTTT
TRBV27,.,.,TRBJ1-2,CASSPSTEHYGYTF,TGTGCCAGCAGTCCGTCGACAGAGCACTATGGCTACACCTTC
TRBV2,.,TRBD1,TRBJ1-1,CAIPNRGTEAFF,TGTGCCATCCCGAACAGGGGGACTGAAGCTTTCTTT
TRBV11-2,few,TRBD2,TRBJ2-1,CASSITSGGQGEQFF,TGTGCCAGCAGCATAACTAGCGGTGGTCAGGGTGAGCAGTTCTTC
TRBV18,once,.,TRBJ2-1,CASSLGLSTYNEQFF,TGTGCCAGCTCATTAGGACTATCAACATACAATGAGCAGTTCTTC
TRBV6-5,.,.,TRBJ2-1,CATRDVGSSYNEQFF,TGTGCCACCCGAGATGTGGGGAGCTCCTACAATGAGCAGTTCTTC
TRBV7-3,.,TRBD2,TRBJ2-1,CASSLLAGVPNEQFF,TGTGCCAGCAGCTTATTGGCGGGAGTCCCCAATGAGCAGTTCTTC
TRBV28,.,TRBD2,TRBJ2-2,CASSLGGLAGSTGELFF,TGTGCCAGCAGTTTGGGGGGACTAGCGGGGTCGACCGGGGAGCTGTTTTTT
TRBV4-3,.,TRBD1,TRBJ1-5,CASSQEGLGQGLCQPQHF,TGCGCCAGCAGCCAAGAAGGGCTGGGACAGGGTCTTTGTCAGCCCCAGCATTTT
TRBV12-3/TRBV12-4,few,.,TRBJ1-1,CASRPSGRGAFF,TGTGCCAGCAGGCCTTCGGGCAGGGGAGCTTTCTTT
TRBV6-5,.,.,TRBJ2-3,CASSRGEDTQYF,TGTGCCAGCAGTCGCGGGGAGGATACGCAGTATTTT
TRBV5-6,.,.,TRBJ1-6,CASSLAILRSSYNSPLHF,TGTGCCAGCAGCTTGGCCATTCTCCGGAGCTCCTATAATTCACCCCTCCACTTT
TRBV6-4,.,.,TRBJ2-3,CASSPRGASTDTQYF,TGTGCCAGCAGTCCCAGGGGCGCAAGCACAGATACGCAGTATTTT
TRBV9,.,TRBD1,TRBJ1-5,CASSSGQGGQPQHF,TGTGCCAGCAGCAGCGGACAGGGCGGACAGCCCCAGCATTTT
TRBV5-1,.,.,TRBJ1-4,CASSQGGSKMEKLFF,TGCGCCAGCAGCCAGGGTGGCTCAAAGATGGAAAAACTGTTTTTT
TRBV29-1,once,TRBD1,TRBJ1-2,CSAGADRVGGYTF,TGCAGCGCTGGAGCCGACAGGGTCGGCGGCTACACCTTC
TRBV7-9,.,.,TRBJ2-7,CASSLALKNRPSSYEQYF,TGTGCCAGCAGCTTAGCGCTAAAAAACAGGCCTAGCTCCTACGAGCAGTACTTC
TRBV27,.,.,TRBJ1-2,CASSLSFGRGGGYTF,TGTGCCAGCAGTTTAAGTTTTGGTCGGGGTGGTGGCTACACCTTC
TRBV19,.,TRBD1,TRBJ2-2,CASSLGQGVRELFF,TGTGCCAGTAGCTTGGGACAGGGGGTGCGGGAGCTGTTTTTT
TRBV12-3/TRBV12-4,.,.,TRBJ2-2,CASSSGESGELFF,TGTGCCAGCAGTAGTGGGGAGTCCGGGGAGCTGTTTTTT
TRBV5-1,.,.,TRBJ2-7,CASRRGGDEQYF,TGCGCCAGCAGACGTGGCGGGGACGAGCAGTACTTC
TRBV2,.,TRBD2,TRBJ2-1,CASRGTSGVNEQFF,TGTGCCAGCAGAGGGACTAGCGGGGTCAATGAGCAGTTCTTC
TRBV11-2,.,.,TRBJ1-4,CASSPGQEKLFF,TGTGCCAGCAGCCCCGGTCAAGAAAAACTGTTTTTT
TRBV28,few,TRBD1,TRBJ1-4,CASSSPGTGYEKLFF,TGTGCCAGCAGTTCTCCCGGGACAGGGTATGAAAAACTGTTTTTT
TRBV19,.,TRBD1,TRBJ2-2,CASSRTGTGGTGELFF,TGTGCCAGTAGTAGGACGGGGACAGGGGGAACCGGGGAGCTGTTTTTT
TRBV4-1,.,.,TRBJ2-1,CASSQVIIARYNEQFF,TGCGCCAGCAGCCAAGTTATAATAGCAAGGTACAATGAGCAGTTCTTC
TRBV6-5,few,.,TRBJ2-1,CASSQAPVPTSEQFF,TGTGCCAGCAGCCAAGCTCCGGTTCCGACTAGTGAGCAGTTCTTC
TRBV28,.,TRBD2,TRBJ2-1,CASRYRGGRLYNEQFF,TGTGCCAGCAGATACCGGGGGGGCCGTCTGTACAATGAGCAGTTCTTC
TRBV19,.,.,TRBJ2-1,CASSTARLENEQFF,TGTGCCAGTAGTACCGCCCGCCTAGAGAATGAGCAGTTCTTC
TRBV6-2/TRBV6-3,.,.,TRBJ2-3,CASSWAQITDTQYF,TGTGCCAGCAGTTGGGCCCAAATTACAGATACGCAGTATTTT
TRBV7-3,.,.,TRBJ2-7,CASSLKGTPSSRAYEQYF,TGTGCCAGCAGCTTAAAGGGGACTCCGTCCTCCCGGGCCTACGAGCAGTACTTC
TRBV7-2,.,.,TRBJ1-3,CASSSDRNTIYF,TGTGCCAGCAGCTCGGACAGAAACACCATATATTTT
TRBV7-8,.,.,TRBJ1-6,CASSLQGRSPLHF,TGTGCCAGCAGCCTACAGGGTCGGTCACCCCTCCACTTT
TRBV10-3,.,.,TRBJ1-3,CAISSRSPRSSGNTIYF,TGTGCCATCAGTTCTCGTAGTCCCCGAAGCTCTGGAAACACCATATATTTT